This T cell receptor beta chain was captured by sequencing in a study of a mutant IDH1 vaccine in newly diagnosed glioma. Trimming removed 7 bases from V and 4 bases from J; junction bases left unmatched: 10. CDR1 and CDR2 from the germline V gene are LNHDA and SQIVND (reference sequence). The CDR3 runs 17 residues. Using immunoSEQ multiplex PCR, the repertoire was profiled, and TCRdb retains in-frame clones only, with some absent. The sample records more than 50,000 clones, 80% to 90% being singletons. Regarding time point: baseline, week 1 (first vaccination visit). Treatment of the sample: pre-vaccination baseline after standard-of-care therapy. This clone appeared a single time.

The chain carries TRBV19 and TRBJ2-2; 12 bases are shared with TRBD2. The source of this sequence is a man younger than 40 with glioma. Source: PBMCs, taken from a glioma patient treated with radiotherapy, temozolomide or both. The CDR3 reads CASTLTSGGISTGELFF. The CDR3 region has the DNA TGTGCCAGTACCCTGACTAGCGGGGGAATAAGCACCGGGGAGCTGTTTTTT.